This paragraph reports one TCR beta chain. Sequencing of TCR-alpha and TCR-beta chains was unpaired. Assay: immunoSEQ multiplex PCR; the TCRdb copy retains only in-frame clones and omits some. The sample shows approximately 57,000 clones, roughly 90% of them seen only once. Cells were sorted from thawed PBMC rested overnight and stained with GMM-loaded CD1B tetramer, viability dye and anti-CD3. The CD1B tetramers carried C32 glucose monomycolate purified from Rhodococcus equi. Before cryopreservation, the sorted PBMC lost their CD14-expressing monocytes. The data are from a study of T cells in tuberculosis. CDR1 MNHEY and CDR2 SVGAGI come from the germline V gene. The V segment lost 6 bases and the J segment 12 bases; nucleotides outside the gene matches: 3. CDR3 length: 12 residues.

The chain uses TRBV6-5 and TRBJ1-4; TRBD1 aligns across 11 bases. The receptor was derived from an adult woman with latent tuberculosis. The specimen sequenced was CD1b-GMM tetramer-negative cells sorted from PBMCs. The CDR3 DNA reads TGTGCCAGCAGAGGGGACAGGGGGGAACTGTTTTTT. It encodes CASRGDRGELFF.